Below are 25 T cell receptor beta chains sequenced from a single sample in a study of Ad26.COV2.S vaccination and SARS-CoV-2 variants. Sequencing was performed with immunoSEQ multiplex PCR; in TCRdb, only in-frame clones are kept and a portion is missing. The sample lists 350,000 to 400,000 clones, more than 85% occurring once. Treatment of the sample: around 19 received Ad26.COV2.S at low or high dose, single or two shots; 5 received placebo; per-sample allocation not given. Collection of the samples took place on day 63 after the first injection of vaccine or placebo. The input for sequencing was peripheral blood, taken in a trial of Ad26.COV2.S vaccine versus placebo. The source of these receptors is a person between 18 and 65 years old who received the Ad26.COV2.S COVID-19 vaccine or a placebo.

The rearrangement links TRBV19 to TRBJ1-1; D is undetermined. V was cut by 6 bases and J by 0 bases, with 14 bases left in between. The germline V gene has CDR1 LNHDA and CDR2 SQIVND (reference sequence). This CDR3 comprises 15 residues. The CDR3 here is CASRRKTDMNTEAFF. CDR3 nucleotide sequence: TGTGCCAGTAGAAGGAAGACGGATATGAACACTGAAGCTTTCTTT.

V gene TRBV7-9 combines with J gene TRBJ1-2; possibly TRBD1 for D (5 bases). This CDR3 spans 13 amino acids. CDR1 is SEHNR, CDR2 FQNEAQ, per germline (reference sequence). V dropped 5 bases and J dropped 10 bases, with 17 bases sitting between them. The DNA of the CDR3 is TGTGCCAGCAGCCACACCGGGGGTGCAGACTACACCTTC. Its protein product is CASSHTGGADYTF.

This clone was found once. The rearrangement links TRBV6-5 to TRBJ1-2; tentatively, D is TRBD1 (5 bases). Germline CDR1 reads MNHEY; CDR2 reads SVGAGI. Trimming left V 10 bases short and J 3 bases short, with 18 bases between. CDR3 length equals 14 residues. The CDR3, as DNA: TGTGCCACGGGGGGAGAAGGATTGGACTATGGCTACACCTTC. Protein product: CATGGEGLDYGYTF.

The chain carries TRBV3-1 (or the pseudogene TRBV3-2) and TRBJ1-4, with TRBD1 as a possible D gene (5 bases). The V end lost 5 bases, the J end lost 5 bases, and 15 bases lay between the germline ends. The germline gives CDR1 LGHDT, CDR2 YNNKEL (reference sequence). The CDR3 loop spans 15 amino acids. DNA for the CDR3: TGTGCCAGCAGCGAGCTGGCGGGGGAGAATGAAAAACTGTTTTTT. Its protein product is CASSELAGENEKLFF.

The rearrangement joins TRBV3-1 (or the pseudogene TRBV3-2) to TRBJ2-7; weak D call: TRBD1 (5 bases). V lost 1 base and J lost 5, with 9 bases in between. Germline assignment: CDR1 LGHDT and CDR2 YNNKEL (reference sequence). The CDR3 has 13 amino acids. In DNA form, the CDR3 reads TGTGCCAGCAGCCAAGCAGGGCCCCACGAGCAGTACTTC. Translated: CASSQAGPHEQYF.

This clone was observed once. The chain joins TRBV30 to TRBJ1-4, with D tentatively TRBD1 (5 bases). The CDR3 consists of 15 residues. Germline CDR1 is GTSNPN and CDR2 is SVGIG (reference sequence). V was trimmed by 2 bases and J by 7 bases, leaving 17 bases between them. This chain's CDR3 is CAWSPLGPLAEKLFF. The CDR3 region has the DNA TGTGCCTGGAGTCCCTTGGGACCGCTGGCTGAAAAACTGTTTTTT.

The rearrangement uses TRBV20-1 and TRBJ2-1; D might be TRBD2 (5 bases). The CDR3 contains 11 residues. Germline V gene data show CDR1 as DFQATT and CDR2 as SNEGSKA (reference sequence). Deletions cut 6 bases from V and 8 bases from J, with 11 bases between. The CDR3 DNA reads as TGCAGTGCGAGTGAGGGATATGAGCAGTTCTTC. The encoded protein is CSASEGYEQFF.

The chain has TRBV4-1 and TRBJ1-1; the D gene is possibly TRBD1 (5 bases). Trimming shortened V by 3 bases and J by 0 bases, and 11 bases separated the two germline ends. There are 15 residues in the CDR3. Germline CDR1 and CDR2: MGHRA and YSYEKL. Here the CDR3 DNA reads TGCGCCAGCAGCCAGATCGGGACGGTGAACACTGAAGCTTTCTTT. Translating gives CASSQIGTVNTEAFF.

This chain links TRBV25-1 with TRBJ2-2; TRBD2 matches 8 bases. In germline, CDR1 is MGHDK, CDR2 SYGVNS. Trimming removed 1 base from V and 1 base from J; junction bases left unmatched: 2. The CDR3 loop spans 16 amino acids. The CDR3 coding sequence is TGTGCCAGCAGTGAATGGAGCGGGGGGAACACCGGGGAGCTGTTTTTT. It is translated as CASSEWSGGNTGELFF.

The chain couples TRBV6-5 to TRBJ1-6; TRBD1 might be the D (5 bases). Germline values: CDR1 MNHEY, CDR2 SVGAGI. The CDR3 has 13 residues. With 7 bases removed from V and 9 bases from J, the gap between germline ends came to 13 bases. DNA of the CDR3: TGTGCCAGCACTAACGGCGGGGGTTCACCCCTCCACTTT. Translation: CASTNGGGSPLHF.

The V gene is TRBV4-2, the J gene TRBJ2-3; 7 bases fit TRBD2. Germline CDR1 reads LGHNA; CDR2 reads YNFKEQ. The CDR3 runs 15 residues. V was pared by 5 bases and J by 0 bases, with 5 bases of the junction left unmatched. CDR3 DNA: TGTGCCAGCAGCTTGCGGGGGACCAGCACAGATACGCAGTATTTT. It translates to CASSLRGTSTDTQYF.

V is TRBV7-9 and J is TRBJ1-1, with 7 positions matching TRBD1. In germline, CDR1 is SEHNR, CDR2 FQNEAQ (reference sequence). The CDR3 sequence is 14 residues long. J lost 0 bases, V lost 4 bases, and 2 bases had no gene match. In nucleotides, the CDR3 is TGTGCCAGCAGCTCCAGGGGGTTGAACACTGAAGCTTTCTTT. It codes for CASSSRGLNTEAFF.

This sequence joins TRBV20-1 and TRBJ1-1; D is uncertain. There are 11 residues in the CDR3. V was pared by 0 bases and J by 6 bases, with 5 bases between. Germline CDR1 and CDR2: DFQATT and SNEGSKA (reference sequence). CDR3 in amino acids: CSARDPPEAFF. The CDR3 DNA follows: TGCAGTGCTAGAGATCCCCCTGAAGCTTTCTTT.

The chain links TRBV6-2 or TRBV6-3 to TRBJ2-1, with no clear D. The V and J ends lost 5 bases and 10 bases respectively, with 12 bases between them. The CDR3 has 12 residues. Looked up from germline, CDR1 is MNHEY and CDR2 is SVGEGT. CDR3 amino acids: CASSALNWEQFF. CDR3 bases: TGTGCCAGCAGTGCCTTGAATTGGGAGCAGTTCTTC.

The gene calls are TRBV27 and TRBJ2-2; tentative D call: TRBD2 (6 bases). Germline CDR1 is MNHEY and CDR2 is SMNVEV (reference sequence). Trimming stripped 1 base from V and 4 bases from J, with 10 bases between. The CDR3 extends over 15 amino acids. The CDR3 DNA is TGTGCCAGCAGTTTATGGAGGGGAAGCACCGGGGAGCTGTTTTTT. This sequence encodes CASSLWRGSTGELFF.

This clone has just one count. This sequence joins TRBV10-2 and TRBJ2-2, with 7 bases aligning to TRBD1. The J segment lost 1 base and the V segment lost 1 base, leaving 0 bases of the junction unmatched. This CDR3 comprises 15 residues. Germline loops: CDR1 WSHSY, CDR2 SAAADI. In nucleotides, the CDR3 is TGCGCCAGCAGTGAGTACAGGGGGAACACCGGGGAGCTGTTTTTT. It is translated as CASSEYRGNTGELFF.

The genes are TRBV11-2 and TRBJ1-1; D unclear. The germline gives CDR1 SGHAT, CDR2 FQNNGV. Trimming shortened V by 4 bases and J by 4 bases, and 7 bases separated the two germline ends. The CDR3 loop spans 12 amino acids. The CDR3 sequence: CASSYVGTEAFF. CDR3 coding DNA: TGTGCCAGCAGCTATGTTGGCACTGAAGCTTTCTTT.

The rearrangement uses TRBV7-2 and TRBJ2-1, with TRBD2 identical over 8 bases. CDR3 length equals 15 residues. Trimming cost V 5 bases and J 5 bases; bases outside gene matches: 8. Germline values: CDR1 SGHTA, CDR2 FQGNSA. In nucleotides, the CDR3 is TGTGCCAGCAGCACCTCGGGGGGGGGCGACAATGAGCAGTTCTTC. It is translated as CASSTSGGGDNEQFF.

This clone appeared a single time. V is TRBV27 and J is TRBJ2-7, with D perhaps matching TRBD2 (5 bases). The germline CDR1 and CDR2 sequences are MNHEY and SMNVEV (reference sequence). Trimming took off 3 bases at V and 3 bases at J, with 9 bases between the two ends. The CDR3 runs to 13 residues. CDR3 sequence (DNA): TGTGCCAGCAGTTTTAGAGGGAACTACGAGCAGTACTTC. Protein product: CASSFRGNYEQYF.

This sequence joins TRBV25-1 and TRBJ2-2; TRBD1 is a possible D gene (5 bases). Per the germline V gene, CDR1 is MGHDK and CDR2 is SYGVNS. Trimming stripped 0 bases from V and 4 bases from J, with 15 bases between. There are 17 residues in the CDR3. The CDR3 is CASSEYWVGHPTGELFF. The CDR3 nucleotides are TGTGCCAGCAGTGAATACTGGGTCGGACACCCCACCGGGGAGCTGTTTTTT.

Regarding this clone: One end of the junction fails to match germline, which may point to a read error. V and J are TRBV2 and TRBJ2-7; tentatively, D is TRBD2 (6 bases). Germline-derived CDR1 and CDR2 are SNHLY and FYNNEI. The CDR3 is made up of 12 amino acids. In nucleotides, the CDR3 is TGTGCCAGCAGTGAATCGGACTACCGTCTTGTCTTC. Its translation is CASSESDYRLVF.

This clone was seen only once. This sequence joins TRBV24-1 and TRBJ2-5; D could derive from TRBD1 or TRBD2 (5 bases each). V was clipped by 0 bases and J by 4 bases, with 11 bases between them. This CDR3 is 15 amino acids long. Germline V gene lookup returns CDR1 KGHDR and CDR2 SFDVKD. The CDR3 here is CATSDLRGRRETQYF. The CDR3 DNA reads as TGTGCCACCAGTGATTTGCGGGGACGGAGAGAGACCCAGTACTTC.

CDR3 sequence reads: CASSYAGSSYNEQFF. As DNA, the CDR3 is TGTGCCAGCAGTTACGCAGGGAGCTCCTACAATGAGCAGTTCTTC. The V gene is TRBV6-2 or TRBV6-3, the J gene TRBJ2-1, with D perhaps being TRBD1 or TRBD2 (5 bases each). V gave up 2 bases and J gave up 0 bases, with 8 bases separating them. This CDR3 has 15 amino acids. In germline, CDR1 is MNHEY, CDR2 SVGEGT.

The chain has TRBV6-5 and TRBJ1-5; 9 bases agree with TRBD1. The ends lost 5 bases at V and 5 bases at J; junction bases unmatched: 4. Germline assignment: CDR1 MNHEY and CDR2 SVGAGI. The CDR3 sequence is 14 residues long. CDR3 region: CASSLTGGHQPQHF. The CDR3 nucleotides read TGTGCCAGCAGTCTGACAGGGGGTCATCAGCCCCAGCATTTT.

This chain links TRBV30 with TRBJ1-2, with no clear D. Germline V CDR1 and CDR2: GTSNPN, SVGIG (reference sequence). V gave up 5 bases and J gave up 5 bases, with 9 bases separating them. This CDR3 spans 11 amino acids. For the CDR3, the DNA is TGTGCCTGGGGCCGGGGTTATGGCTACACCTTC. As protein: CAWGRGYGYTF.